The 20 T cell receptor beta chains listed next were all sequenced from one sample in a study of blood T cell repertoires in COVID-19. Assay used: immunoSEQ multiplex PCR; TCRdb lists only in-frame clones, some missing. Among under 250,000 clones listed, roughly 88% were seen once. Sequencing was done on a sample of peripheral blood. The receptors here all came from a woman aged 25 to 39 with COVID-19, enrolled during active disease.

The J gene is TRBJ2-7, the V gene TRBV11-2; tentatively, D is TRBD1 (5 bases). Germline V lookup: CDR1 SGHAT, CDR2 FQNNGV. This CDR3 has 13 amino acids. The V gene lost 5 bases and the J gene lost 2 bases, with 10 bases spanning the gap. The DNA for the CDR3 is TGTGCCAGCAGCATACAGGAGACCTACGAGCAGTACTTC. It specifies CASSIQETYEQYF.

This CDR3 reads CASSRQVGVYEQYV. In DNA, the CDR3 is TGTGCCAGCAGTAGACAGGTAGGTGTCTACGAGCAGTACGTC. V usage is TRBV6-5 and J usage is TRBJ2-7; weak D call: TRBD1 (6 bases). CDR1 MNHEY and CDR2 SVGAGI come from the germline V gene. V was trimmed by 5 bases and J by 3 bases, leaving 14 bases between them. The CDR3 consists of 14 residues.

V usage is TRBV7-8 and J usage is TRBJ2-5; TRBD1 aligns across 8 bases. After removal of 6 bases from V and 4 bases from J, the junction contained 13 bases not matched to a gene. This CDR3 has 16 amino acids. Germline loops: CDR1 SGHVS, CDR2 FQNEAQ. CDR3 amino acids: CASSSWTGLIGETQYF. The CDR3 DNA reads TGTGCCAGCAGTTCCTGGACAGGGCTGATAGGAGAGACCCAGTACTTC.

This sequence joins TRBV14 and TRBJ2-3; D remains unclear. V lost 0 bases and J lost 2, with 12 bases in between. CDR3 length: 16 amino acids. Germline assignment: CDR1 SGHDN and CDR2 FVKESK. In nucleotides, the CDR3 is TGTGCCAGCAGCCAAGATTGGGCCTTCAACACAGATACGCAGTATTTT. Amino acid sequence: CASSQDWAFNTDTQYF. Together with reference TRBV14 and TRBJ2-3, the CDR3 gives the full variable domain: EAGVTQFPSHSVIEKGQTVTLRCDPISGHDNLYWYRRVMGKEIKFLLHFVKESKQDESGMPNNRFLAERTGGTYSTLKVQPAELEDSGVYFCASSQDWAFNTDTQYFGPGTRLTVL.

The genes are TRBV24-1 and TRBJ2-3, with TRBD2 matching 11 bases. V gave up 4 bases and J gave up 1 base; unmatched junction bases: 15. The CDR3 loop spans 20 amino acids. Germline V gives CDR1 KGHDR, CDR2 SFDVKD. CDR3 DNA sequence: TGTGCCACCAGTGACCCTACCACTAGCGGGAGAGGGGGAGGCACAGATACGCAGTATTTT. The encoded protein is CATSDPTTSGRGGGTDTQYF.

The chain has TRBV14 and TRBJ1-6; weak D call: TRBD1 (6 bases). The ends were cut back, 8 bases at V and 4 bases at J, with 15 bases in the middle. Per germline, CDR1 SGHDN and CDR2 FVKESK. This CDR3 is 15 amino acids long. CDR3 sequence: CASATGLIYNSPLHF. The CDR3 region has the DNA TGTGCCAGCGCAACAGGGTTAATTTATAATTCACCCCTCCACTTT.

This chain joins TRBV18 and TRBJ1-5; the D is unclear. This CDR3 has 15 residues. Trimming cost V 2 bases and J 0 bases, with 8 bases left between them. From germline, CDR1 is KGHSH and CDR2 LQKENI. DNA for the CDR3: TGTGCCAGCTCACCAGGCCTGAATAGCAATCAGCCCCAGCATTTT. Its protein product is CASSPGLNSNQPQHF.

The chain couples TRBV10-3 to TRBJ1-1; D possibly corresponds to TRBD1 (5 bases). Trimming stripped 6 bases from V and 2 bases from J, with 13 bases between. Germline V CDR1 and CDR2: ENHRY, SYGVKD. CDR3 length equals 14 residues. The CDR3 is CAIRAGPPNTEAFF. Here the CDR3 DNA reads TGTGCCATCAGGGCGGGACCCCCTAACACTGAAGCTTTCTTT.

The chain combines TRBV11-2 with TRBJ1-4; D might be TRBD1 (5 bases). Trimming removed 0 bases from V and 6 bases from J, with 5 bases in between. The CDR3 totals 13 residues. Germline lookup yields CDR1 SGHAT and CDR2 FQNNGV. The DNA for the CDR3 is TGTGCCAGCAGCTTAGACAGGGATGAAAAACTGTTTTTT. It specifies CASSLDRDEKLFF.

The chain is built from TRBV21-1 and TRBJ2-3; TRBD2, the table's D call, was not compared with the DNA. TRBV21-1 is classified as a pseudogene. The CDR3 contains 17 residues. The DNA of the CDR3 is TGTGCCAGCAGCAAAAGTCTTAGGGGGGCGGGAGTGGATACGCAGTATTTT. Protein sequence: CASSKSLRGAGVDTQYF.

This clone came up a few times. In DNA, the CDR3 is TGTGCCAGCAGTTTAGGGGGCGCCGATGGCTACACCTTC. The encoded protein is CASSLGGADGYTF. This chain joins TRBV12-3 or TRBV12-4 and TRBJ1-2; D is possibly TRBD1 (5 bases). The CDR3 loop spans 13 amino acids. V lost 1 base and J lost 6, with 9 bases in between.

This chain's CDR3 is CASSLYYGGLGDTQYF. The DNA for the CDR3 is TGTGCCAGCAGCTTATATTACGGCGGGCTTGGAGATACGCAGTATTTT. The chain is built from TRBV11-2 and TRBJ2-3; D may be TRBD2 (5 bases). Looked up from germline, CDR1 is SGHAT and CDR2 is FQNNGV. V was cut by 2 bases and J by 5 bases, with 17 bases left in between. The CDR3 spans 16 residues.

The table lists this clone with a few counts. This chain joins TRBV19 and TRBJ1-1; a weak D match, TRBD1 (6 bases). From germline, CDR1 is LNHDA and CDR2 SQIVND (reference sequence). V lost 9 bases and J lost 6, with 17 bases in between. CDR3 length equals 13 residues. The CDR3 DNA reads TGTGCCAGCTCCTTAGGGGGTTTGGCTGAAGCTTTCTTT. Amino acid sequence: CASSLGGLAEAFF. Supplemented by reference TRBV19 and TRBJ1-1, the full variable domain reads DGGITQSPKYLFRKEGQNVTLSCEQNLNHDAMYWYRQDPGQGLRLIYYSQIVNDFQKGDIAEGYSVSREKKESFPLTVTSAQKNPTAFYLCASSLGGLAEAFFGQGTRLTVV.

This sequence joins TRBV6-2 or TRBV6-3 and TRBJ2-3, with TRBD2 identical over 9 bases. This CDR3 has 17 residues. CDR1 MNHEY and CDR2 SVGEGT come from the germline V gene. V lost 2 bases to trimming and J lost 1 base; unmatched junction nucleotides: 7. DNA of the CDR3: TGTGCCAGCAGTTACGTTCCGGGCGGGGGGGGCACAGATACGCAGTATTTT. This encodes CASSYVPGGGGTDTQYF.

The CDR3 region is CASSLQDRVPTEAFF. The DNA of the CDR3 is TGTGCCAGCAGCCTCCAGGACAGGGTACCCACTGAAGCTTTCTTT. The chain has TRBV7-2 and TRBJ1-1, with TRBD1 matching over 8 bases. Germline CDR1 is SGHTA and CDR2 is FQGNSA. The CDR3 covers 15 residues. Germline trimming cut 5 bases from V and 4 bases from J; bases unmatched to any gene: 9.

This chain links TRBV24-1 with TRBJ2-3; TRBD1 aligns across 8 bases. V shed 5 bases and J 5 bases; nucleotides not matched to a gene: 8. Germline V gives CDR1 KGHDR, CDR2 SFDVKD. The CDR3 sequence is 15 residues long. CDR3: CATSASQGAGDTQYF. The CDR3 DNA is TGTGCCACCAGTGCCTCTCAGGGGGCGGGAGATACGCAGTATTTT.

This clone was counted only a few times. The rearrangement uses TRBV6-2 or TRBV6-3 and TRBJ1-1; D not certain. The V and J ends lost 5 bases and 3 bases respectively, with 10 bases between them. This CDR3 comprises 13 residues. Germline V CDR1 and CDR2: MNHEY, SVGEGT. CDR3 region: CASSETTYTEAFF. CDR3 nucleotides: TGTGCCAGCAGTGAGACTACTTACACTGAAGCTTTCTTT.

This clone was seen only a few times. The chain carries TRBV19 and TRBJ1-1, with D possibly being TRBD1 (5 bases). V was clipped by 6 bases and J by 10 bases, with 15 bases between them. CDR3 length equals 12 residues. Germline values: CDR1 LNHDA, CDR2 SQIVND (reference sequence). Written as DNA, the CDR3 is TGTGCCAGTAGGGAAACAGGCGGGGTAGCTTTCTTT. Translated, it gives CASRETGGVAFF.

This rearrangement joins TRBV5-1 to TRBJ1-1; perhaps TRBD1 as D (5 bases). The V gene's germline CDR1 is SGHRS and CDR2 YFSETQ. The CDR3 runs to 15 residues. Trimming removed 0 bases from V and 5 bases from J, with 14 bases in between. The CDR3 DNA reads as TGCGCCAGCAGCTTGGTGTCCGGGGGTAGGACTGAAGCTTTCTTT. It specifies CASSLVSGGRTEAFF.

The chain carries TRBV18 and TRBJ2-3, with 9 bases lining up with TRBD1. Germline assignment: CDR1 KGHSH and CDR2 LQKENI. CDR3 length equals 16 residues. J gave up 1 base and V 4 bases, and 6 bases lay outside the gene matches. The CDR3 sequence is CASSHTRDRGTDTQYF. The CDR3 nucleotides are TGTGCCAGCTCACACACCCGGGACAGGGGCACAGATACGCAGTATTTT.